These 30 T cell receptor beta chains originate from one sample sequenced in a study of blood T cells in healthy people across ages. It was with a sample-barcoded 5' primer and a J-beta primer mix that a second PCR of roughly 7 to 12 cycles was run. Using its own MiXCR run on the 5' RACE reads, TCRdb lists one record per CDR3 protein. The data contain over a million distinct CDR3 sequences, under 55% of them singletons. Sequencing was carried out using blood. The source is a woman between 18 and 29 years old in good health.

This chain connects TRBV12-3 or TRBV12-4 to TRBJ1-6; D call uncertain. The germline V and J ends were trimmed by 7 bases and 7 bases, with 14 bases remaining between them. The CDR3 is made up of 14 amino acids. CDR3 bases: TGTGCCAGCACTCAGGACGGGTCCAATTCACCCCTCCACTTT. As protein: CASTQDGSNSPLHF.

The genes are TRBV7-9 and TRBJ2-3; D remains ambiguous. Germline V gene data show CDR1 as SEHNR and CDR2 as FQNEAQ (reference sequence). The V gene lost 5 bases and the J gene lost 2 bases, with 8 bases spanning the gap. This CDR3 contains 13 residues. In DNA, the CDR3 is TGTGCCAGCAGCGTAGGAATCACAGATACGCAGTATTTT. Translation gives CASSVGITDTQYF.

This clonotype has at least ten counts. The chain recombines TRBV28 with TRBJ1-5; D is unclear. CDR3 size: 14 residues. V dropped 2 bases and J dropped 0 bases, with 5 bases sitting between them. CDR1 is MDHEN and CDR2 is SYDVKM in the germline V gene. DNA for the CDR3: TGTGCCAGCAGTTTACTAGTTAGCAATCAGCCCCAGCATTTT. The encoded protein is CASSLLVSNQPQHF. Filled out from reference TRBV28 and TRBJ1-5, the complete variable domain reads DVKVTQSSRYLVKRTGEKVFLECVQDMDHENMFWYRQDPGLGLRLIYFSYDVKMKEKGDIPEGYSVSREKKERFSLILESASTNQTSMYLCASSLLVSNQPQHFGDGTRLSIL.

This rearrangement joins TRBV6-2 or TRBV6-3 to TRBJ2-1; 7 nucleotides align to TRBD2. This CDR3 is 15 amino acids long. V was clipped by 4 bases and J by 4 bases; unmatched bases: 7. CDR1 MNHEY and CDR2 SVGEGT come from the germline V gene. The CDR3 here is CASSSPAGKYNEQFF. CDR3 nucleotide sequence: TGTGCCAGCAGTTCCCCAGCGGGGAAGTACAATGAGCAGTTCTTC.

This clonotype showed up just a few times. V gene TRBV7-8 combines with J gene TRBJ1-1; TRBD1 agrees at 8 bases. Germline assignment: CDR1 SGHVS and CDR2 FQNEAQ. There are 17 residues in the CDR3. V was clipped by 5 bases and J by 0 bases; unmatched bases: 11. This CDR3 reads CASSRRGDRSMNTEAFF. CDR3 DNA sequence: TGTGCCAGCAGCCGAAGGGGGGACAGGTCGATGAACACTGAAGCTTTCTTT.

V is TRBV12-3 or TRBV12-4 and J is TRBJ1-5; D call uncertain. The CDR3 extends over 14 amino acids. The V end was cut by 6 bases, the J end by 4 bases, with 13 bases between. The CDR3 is CASSQGQQNQPQHF. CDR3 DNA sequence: TGTGCCAGCAGCCAAGGGCAGCAGAATCAGCCCCAGCATTTT.

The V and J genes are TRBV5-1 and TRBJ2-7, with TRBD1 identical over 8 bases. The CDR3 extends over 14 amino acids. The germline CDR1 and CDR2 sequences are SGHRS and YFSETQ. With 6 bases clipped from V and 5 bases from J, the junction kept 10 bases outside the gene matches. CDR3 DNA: TGCGCCAGCAAACCGGACAGGGTCGAACACGAGCAGTACTTC. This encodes CASKPDRVEHEQYF.

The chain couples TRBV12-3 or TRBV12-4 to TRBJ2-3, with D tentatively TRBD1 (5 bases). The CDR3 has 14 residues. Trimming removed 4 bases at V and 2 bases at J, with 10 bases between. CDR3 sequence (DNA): TGTGCCAGCAGTTGGGCAGGGTACACAGATACGCAGTATTTT. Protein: CASSWAGYTDTQYF.

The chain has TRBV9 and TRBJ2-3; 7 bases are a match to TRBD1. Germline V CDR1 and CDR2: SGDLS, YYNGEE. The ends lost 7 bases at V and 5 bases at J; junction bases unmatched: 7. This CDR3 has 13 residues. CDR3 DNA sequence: TGTGCCAGCGCCCCCGGGACAGAAGATACGCAGTATTTT. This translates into CASAPGTEDTQYF.

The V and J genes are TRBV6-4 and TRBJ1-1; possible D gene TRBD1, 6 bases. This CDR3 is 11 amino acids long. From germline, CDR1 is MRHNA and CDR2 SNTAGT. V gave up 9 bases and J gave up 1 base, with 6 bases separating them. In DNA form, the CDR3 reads TGTGCCAGACAGGGGAACACTGAAGCTTTCTTT. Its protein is CARQGNTEAFF.

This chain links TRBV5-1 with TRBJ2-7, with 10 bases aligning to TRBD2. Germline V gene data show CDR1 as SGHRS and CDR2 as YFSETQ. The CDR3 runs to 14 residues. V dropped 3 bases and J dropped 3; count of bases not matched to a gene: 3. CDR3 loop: CASSWGTSDYEQYF. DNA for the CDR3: TGCGCCAGCAGCTGGGGGACTAGCGACTACGAGCAGTACTTC.

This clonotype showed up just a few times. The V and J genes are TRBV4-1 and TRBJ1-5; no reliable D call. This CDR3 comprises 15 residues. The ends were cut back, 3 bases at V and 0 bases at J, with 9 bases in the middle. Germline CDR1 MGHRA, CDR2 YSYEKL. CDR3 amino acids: CASSQAEYSNQPQHF. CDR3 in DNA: TGCGCCAGCAGCCAGGCAGAGTATAGCAATCAGCCCCAGCATTTT.

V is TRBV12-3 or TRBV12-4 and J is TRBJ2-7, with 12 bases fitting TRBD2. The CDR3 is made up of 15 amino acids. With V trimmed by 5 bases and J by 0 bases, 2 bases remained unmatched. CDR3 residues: CASSGLAGNSYEQYF. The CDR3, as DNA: TGTGCCAGCAGTGGACTAGCGGGGAACTCCTACGAGCAGTACTTC.

The CDR3 here is CSVWGGIYNEQFF. The CDR3 bases are TGCAGTGTATGGGGGGGAATCTACAATGAGCAGTTCTTC. V is TRBV20-1 and J is TRBJ2-1, with TRBD2 matching over 7 bases. The CDR3 extends over 13 amino acids. Losses at the gene ends were 7 bases for V and 3 bases for J; bases not matched to a gene: 6. CDR1 is DFQATT, CDR2 SNEGSKA, per germline (reference sequence).

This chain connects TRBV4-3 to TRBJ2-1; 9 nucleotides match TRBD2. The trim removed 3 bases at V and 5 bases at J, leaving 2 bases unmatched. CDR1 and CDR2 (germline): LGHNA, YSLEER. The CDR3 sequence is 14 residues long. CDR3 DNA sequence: TGCGCCAGCAGCCAGATAGCGGGAGACAATGAGCAGTTCTTC. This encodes CASSQIAGDNEQFF.

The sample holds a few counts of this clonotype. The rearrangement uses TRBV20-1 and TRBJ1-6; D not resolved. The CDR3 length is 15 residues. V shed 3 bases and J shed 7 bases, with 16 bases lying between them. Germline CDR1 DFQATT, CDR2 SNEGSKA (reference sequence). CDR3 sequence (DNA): TGCAGTGCTAGCCCGCCTGGCTGGGCCAATTCACCCCTCCACTTT. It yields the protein CSASPPGWANSPLHF.

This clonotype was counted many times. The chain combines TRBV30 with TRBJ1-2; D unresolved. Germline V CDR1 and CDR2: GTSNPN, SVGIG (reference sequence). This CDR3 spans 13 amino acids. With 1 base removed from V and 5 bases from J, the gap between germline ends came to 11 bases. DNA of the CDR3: TGTGCCTGGAGTGCCGGAGGGAAGTATGGCTACACCTTC. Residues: CAWSAGGKYGYTF. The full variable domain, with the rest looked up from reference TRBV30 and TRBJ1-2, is SQTIHQWPATLVQPVGSPLSLECTVEGTSNPNLYWYRQAAGRGLQLLFYSVGIGQISSEVPQNLSASRPQDRQFILSSKKLLLSDSGFYLCAWSAGGKYGYTFGSGTRLTVV.

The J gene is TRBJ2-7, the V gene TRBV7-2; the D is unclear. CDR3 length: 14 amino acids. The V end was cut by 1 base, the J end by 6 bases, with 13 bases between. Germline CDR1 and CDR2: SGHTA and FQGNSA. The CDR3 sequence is CASSLEVAGSEQYF. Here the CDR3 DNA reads TGTGCCAGCAGCTTAGAAGTAGCAGGTAGCGAGCAGTACTTC.

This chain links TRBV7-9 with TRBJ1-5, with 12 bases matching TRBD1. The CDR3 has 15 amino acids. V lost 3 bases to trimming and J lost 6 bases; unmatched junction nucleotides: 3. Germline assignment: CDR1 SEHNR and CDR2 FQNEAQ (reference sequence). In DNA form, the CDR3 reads TGTGCCAGCAGCTTTGGGACAGGGGGCAGTCAGCCCCAGCATTTT. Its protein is CASSFGTGGSQPQHF.

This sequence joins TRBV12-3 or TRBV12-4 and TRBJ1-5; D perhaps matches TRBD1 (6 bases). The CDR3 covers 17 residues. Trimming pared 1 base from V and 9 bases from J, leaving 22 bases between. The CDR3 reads CASSLVGSQGTQGPQHF. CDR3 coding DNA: TGTGCCAGCAGTTTAGTCGGAAGCCAGGGGACTCAAGGGCCCCAGCATTTT.

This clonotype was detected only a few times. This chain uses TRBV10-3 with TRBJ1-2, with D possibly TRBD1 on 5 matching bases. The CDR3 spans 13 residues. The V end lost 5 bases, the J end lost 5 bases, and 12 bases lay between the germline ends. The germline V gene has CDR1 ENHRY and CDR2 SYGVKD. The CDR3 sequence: CAISRGTLYGYTF. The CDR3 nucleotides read TGTGCCATCAGTCGTGGGACCCTTTATGGCTACACCTTC.

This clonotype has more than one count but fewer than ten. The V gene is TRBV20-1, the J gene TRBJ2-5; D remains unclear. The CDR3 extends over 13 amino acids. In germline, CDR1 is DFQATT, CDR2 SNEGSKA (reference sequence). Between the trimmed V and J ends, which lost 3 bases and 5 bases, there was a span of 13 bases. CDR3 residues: CSARTRPLETQYF. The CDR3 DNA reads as TGCAGTGCTAGGACACGCCCCCTCGAGACCCAGTACTTC.

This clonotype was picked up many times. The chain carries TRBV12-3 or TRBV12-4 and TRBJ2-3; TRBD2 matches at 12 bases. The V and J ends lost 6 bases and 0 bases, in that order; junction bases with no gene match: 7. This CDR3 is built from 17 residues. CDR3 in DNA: TGTGCCAGCAGCCAGGGACTAGCGGGCACTAGCACAGATACGCAGTATTTT. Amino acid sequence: CASSQGLAGTSTDTQYF.

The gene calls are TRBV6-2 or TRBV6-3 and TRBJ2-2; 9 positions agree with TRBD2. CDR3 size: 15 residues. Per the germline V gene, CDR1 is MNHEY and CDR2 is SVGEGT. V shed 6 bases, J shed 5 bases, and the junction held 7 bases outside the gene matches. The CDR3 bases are TGTGCCAGCAGCATAGGACTAGCGATGACCGGGGAGCTGTTTTTT. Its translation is CASSIGLAMTGELFF.

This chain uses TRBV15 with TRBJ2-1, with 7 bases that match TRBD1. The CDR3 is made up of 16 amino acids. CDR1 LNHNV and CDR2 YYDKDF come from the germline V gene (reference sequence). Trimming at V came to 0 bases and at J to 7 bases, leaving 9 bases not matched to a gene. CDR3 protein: CATSREEGGVGNEQFF. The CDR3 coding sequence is TGTGCCACCAGCAGAGAAGAAGGGGGCGTTGGTAATGAGCAGTTCTTC.

Here the CDR3 reads CASSLMRQLNYGYTF. In nucleotides, the CDR3 is TGTGCCAGCAGCTTAATGAGACAGCTTAACTATGGCTACACCTTC. The chain uses TRBV7-2 and TRBJ1-2, with a possible D match to TRBD1 (5 bases). The CDR3 has 15 residues. V lost 2 bases to trimming and J lost 1 base, with 11 bases between them. Germline V gene lookup returns CDR1 SGHTA and CDR2 FQGNSA.

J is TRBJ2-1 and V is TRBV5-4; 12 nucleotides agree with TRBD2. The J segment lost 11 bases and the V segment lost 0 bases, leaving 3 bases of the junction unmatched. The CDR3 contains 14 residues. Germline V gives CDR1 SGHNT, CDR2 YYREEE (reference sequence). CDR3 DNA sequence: TGTGCCAGCAGCTTGGGACTAGCGGGGGACAAGCAGTTCTTC. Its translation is CASSLGLAGDKQFF. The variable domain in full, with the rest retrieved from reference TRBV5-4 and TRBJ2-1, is ETGVTQSPTHLIKTRGQQVTLRCSSQSGHNTVSWYQQALGQGPQFIFQYYREEENGRGNFPPRFSGLQFPNYSSELNVNALELDDSALYLCASSLGLAGDKQFFGPGTRLTVL.

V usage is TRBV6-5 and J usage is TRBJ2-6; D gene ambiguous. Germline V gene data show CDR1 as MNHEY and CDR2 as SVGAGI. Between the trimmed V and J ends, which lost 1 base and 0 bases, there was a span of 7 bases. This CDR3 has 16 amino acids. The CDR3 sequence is CASSYFALSGANVLTF. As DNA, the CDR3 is TGTGCCAGCAGTTACTTTGCACTCTCTGGGGCCAACGTCCTGACTTTC.

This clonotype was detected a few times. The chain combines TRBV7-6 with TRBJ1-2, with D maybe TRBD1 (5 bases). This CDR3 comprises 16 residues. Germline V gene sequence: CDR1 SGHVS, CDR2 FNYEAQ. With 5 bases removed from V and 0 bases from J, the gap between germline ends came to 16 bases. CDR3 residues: CASSRRGGGANYGYTF. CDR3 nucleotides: TGTGCCAGCAGCCGCCGGGGCGGCGGAGCTAACTATGGCTACACCTTC.

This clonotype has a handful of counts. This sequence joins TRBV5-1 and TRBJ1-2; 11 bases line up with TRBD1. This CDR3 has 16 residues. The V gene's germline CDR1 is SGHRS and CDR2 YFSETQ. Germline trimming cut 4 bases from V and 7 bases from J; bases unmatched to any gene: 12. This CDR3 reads CASSPRTGGGLGGYTF. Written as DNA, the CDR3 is TGCGCCAGCAGCCCCCGGACAGGGGGCGGGTTGGGTGGCTACACCTTC.